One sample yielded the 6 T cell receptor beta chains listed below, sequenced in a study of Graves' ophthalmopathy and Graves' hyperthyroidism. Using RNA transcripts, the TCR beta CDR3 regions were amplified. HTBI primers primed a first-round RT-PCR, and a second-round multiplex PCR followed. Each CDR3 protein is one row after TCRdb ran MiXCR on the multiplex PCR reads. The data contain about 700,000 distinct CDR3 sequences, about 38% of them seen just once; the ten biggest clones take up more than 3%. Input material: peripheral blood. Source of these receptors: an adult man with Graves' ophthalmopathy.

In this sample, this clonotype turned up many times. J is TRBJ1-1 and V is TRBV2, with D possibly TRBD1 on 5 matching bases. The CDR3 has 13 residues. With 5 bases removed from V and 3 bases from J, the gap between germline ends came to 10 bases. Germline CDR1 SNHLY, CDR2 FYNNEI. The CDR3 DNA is TGTGCCAGCAGTCCAGGGAAGGACACTGAAGCTTTCTTT. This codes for CASSPGKDTEAFF.

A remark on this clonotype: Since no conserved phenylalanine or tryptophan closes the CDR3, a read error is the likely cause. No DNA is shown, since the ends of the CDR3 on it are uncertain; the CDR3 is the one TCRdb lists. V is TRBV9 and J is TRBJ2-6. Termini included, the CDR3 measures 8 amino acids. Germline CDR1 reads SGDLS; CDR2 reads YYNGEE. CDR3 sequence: CASSVGTS.

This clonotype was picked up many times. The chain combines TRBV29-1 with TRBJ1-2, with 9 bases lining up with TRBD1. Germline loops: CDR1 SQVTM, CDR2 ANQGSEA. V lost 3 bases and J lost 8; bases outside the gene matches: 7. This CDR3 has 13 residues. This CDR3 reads CSVDRQGDGGYTF. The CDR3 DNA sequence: TGCAGCGTTGATCGACAGGGGGATGGAGGCTACACCTTC.

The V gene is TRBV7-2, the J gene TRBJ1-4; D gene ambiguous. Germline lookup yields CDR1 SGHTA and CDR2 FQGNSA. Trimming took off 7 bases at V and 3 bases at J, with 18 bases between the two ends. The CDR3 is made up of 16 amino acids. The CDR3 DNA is TGTGCCAGCACAACCGGCGGTTCGAGGGCTAATGAAAAACTGTTTTTT. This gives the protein CASTTGGSRANEKLFF.

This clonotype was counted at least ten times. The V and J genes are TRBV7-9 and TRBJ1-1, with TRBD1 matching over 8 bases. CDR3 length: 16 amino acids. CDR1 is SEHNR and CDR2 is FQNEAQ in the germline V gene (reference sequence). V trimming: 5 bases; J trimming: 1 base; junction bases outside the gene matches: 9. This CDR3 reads CASSDTTGQGNTEAFF. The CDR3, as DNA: TGTGCCAGCAGCGACACGACAGGACAGGGGAACACTGAAGCTTTCTTT.

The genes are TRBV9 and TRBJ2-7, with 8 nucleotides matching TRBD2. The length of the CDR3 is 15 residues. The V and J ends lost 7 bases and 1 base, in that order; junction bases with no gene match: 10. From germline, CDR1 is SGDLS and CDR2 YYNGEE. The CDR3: CASSPGGQGSYEQYF. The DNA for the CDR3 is TGTGCCAGCTCACCGGGGGGGCAGGGATCCTACGAGCAGTACTTC. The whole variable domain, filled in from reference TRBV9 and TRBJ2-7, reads DSGVTQTPKHLITATGQRVTLRCSPRSGDLSVYWYQQSLDQGLQFLIQYYNGEERAKGNILERFSAQQFPDLHSELNLSSLELGDSALYFCASSPGGQGSYEQYFGPGTRLTVT.